This T cell receptor beta chain appears in the sequencing data of a study of T-cell memory formation after mild COVID-19. Notes on the study in general: CM and EM subsets held most contracting CD4+ clones; EMRA held CD8+ ones.

A note on this clonotype: Its specificity is not known.

TCRdb analysed the 5' RACE reads with MiXCR anew, one entry per CDR3 protein. This table holds around 49,000 distinct CDR3 sequences, roughly 27% found once. The germline CDR1 and CDR2 sequences are SGHKS and YYEKEE (reference sequence). This CDR3 spans 16 amino acids. V was pared by 5 bases and J by 6 bases, with 21 bases between. The clonotype originates from a young man who had mild COVID-19 (a few samples of this study predate the infection). Cell type and time point are not known. The chain combines TRBV5-5 with TRBJ2-1, with D possibly matching TRBD2 (5 bases). The sequenced sample consisted of PBMCs or a T cell subset sorted from them (not recorded which). As DNA, the CDR3 is TGTGCCAGCAGTCTCTCTCGCGTGGGGAGCGGCAATGAGCAGTTCTTC. It translates to CASSLSRVGSGNEQFF. Full variable domain (remainder filled in from reference TRBV5-5 and TRBJ2-1): DAGVTQSPTHLIKTRGQQVTLRCSPISGHKSVSWYQQVLGQGPQFIFQYYEKEERGRGNFPDRFSARQFPNYSSELNVNALLLGDSALYLCASSLSRVGSGNEQFFGPGTRLTVL.